This T cell receptor (beta chain) was sequenced for a study of T cells in Graves' hyperthyroidism and ophthalmopathy. RNA transcripts served as the template for amplifying TCR beta CDR3 regions. HTBI primers were the set used in a first-round RT-PCR of the TCR CDR3. TCRdb passed the multiplex PCR reads through MiXCR, listing each CDR3 protein once. The profile shows 350,000 to 400,000 distinct CDR3 sequences, around 14% of them singletons. There are many counts of this clonotype. Its target is not known. Study findings and constraints: Clonotypes that were expanded in thyroid above 0.001 mostly appeared in blood too. A 13 V-J model separated ophthalmopathy from stable hyperthyroidism.

The diagnostic basis comprised clinical symptoms, serum thyroxine and TRAb, thyroid ultrasound and orbital computed tomography. The clonotype originates from a woman in her 30s with Graves' hyperthyroidism. Sequenced: blood.

The CDR3 DNA reads TGTGCCAGCAGTGCGGACAGGTTGGGTAACACTGAAGCTTTCTTT. Protein product: CASSADRLGNTEAFF. This chain joins TRBV6-1 and TRBJ1-1; 7 nucleotides line up with TRBD1. The V gene end was trimmed by 4 bases and the J gene end by 2 bases; junction bases not matched to a gene: 7. Germline values: CDR1 MNHNS, CDR2 SASEGT. The CDR3 is 15 residues long.